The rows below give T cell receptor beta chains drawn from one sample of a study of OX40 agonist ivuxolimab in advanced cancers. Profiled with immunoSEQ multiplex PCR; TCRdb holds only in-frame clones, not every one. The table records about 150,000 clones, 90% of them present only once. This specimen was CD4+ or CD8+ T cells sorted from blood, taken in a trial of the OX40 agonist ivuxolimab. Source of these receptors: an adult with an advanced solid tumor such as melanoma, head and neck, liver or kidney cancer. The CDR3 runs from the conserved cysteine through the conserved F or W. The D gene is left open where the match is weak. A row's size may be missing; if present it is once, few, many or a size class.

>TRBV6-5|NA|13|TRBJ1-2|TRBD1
TGTGCCAGCAGTGAACAGGGGGCGCATGGCTACACCTTC
CASSEQGAHGYTF
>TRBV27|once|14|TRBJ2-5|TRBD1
TGTGCCAGCAGCCCTACCGGGGACAGAGAGACCCAGTACTTC
CASSPTGDRETQYF
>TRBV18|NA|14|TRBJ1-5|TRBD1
TGTGCCAGCTCACCGGTCCAGGGGGATCAGCCCCAGCATTTT
CASSPVQGDQPQHF
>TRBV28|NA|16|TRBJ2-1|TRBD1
TGTGCCAGCAGTTTAACCAGGGACAGGTCCTACAATGAGCAGTTCTTC
CASSLTRDRSYNEQFF
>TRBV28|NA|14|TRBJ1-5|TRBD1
TGTGCCAGCAGTCGCGGACAGGGGACTCAGCCCCAGCATTTT
CASSRGQGTQPQHF
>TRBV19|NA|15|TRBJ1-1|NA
TGTGCCAGTAGTATTAGAGCACTCTCGAACACTGAAGCTTTCTTT
CASSIRALSNTEAFF
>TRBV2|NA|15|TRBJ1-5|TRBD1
TGTGCCAGCAGTGAGGAGACAGGGGGCAATCAGCCCCAGCATTTT
CASSEETGGNQPQHF
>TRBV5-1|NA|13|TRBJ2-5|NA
TGCGCCAGCAGTCCTGGGCTTGATGAGACCCAGTACTTC
CASSPGLDETQYF
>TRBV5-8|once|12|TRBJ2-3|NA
TGTGCCAGCAGCTTAGGCTCGAATACGCAGTATTTT
CASSLGSNTQYF
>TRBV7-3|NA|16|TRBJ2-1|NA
TGTGCCAGCAGCCGGCGTGCGGGAACATCCTACAATGAGCAGTTCTTC
CASSRRAGTSYNEQFF
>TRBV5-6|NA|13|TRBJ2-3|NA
TGTGCCAGCAGCCCTGGAGGTCGGGATACGCAGTATTTT
CASSPGGRDTQYF
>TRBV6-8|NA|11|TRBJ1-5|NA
TGTGCCAGCAGCCGCCATCAGCCCCAGCATTTT
CASSRHQPQHF
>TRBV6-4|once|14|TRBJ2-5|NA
TGTGCCAGCAGTGGAGGAACGTACCAAGAGACCCAGTACTTC
CASSGGTYQETQYF
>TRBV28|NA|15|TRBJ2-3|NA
TGTGCCAGCGGTACCAGCGGTATAGACACAGATACGCAGTATTTT
CASGTSGIDTDTQYF
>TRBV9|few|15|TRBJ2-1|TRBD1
TGTGCCAGCAGCGTACCGGGACAGGGGCGCAATGAGCAGTTCTTC
CASSVPGQGRNEQFF
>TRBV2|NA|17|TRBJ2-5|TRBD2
TGTGCCAGCAGAGTCCTCGGGCTAGCGGGGGGCGGAGAGACCCAGTACTTC
CASRVLGLAGGGETQYF
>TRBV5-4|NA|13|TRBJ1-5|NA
TGTGCCAGCAGCTTGGGCAGCAATCAGCCCCAGCATTTT
CASSLGSNQPQHF
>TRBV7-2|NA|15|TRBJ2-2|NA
TGTGCCAGCAGCTTAGGCCCCGGACGGGTCGGGGAGCTGTTTTTT
CASSLGPGRVGELFF
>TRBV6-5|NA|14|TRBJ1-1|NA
TGTGCCAGCAGCCCTCTGGACAGATACACTGAAGCTTTCTTT
CASSPLDRYTEAFF
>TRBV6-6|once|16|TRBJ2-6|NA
TGTGCCAGCAGGCTGAACTCGGACTCTGGGGCCAACGTCCTGACTTTC
CASRLNSDSGANVLTF
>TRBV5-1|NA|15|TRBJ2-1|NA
TGCGCCAGCAGCTTGGTACGGGAGTATTACAATGAGCAGTTCTTC
CASSLVREYYNEQFF
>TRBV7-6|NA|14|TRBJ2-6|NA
TGTGCCAGCAGCCCAACCGGTGGGGCCAACGTCCTGACTTTC
CASSPTGGANVLTF
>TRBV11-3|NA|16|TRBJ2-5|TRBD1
TGTGCCAGCAGCCCGAATACCGGACAGGCCCGGGGGACCCAGTACTTC
CASSPNTGQARGTQYF
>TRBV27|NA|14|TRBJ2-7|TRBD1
TGTGCCAGCAGTTCCGGGACAGGGATCAACGAGCAGTACTTC
CASSSGTGINEQYF
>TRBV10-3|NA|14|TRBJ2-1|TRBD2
TGTGCCATCGCAACTAGCGATGGGATCAATGAGCAGTTCTTC
CAIATSDGINEQFF
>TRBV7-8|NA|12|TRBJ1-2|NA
TGTGCCAGCAGCGAGCGGTTTGATGGCTACACCTTC
CASSERFDGYTF
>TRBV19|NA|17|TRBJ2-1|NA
TGTGCCAGTAGTGGGACAACCAGCGGACTTACCTACAATGAGCAGTTCTTC
CASSGTTSGLTYNEQFF
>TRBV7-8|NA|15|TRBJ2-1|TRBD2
TGTGCCAGCAGCTTGGGAGGGACTAGAGACGCTGAGCAGTTCTTC
CASSLGGTRDAEQFF
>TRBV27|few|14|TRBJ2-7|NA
TGTGCCAGCAGTCTACGACAGGACGGCTACGAGCAGTACTTC
CASSLRQDGYEQYF
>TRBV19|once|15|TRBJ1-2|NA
TGTGCCAGTAGTTCTTGGGACCCGAGGGACTATGGCTACACCTTC
CASSSWDPRDYGYTF
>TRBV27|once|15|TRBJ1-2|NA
TGTGCCAGCAGTATGACGGGTCGAGGCACCTATGGCTACACCTTC
CASSMTGRGTYGYTF
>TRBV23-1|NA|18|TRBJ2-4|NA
TGCGCCAGCAGTCACGACTACATATGGGACACAGCCAAAAACATTCAGTACTTC
CASSHDYIWDTAKNIQYF
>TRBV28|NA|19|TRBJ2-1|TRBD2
TGTGCCAGCAGTTTATGGGGACTAGCGGGAGGGGCCTCCTACAATGAGCAGTTCTTC
CASSLWGLAGGASYNEQFF
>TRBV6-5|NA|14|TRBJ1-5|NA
TGTGCCAGCAGTTACACGCTGGGGGGTCAGCCCCAGCATTTT
CASSYTLGGQPQHF
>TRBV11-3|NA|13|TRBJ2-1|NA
TGTGCCAGCAGCTTAGAAGACGACAATGAGCAGTTCTTC
CASSLEDDNEQFF
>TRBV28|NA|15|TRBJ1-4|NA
TGTGCCAGCAGTTTCAAGGCAACAACTAATGAAAAACTGTTTTTT
CASSFKATTNEKLFF
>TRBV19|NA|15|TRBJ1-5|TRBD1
TGTGCCAGTAGTGTGGGACAGAGGAGCAATCAGCCCCAGCATTTT
CASSVGQRSNQPQHF
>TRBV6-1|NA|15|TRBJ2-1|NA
TGTGCCAGCAGTGAACTGGGGAGCTCCTACAATGAGCAGTTCTTC
CASSELGSSYNEQFF
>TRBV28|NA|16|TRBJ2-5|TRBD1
TGTGCCAGCAGTCCTGGGGGGACAGGGGGCCGGAAGACCCAGTACTTC
CASSPGGTGGRKTQYF
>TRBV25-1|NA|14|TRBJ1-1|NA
TGTGCCAGCAGTGGAGGAGTCCCGAACACTGAAGCTTTCTTT
CASSGGVPNTEAFF
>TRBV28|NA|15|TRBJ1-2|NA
TGTGCCAGCAGTCTTTCCTCACAGGTTTACTATGGCTACACCTTC
CASSLSSQVYYGYTF
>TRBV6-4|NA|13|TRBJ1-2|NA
TGTGCCAGCCCAGGGAAGGGCCCATATGGCTACACCTTC
CASPGKGPYGYTF
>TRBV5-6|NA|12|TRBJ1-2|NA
TGTGCCAGCAGCTTGAATGGGAGGGGCTACACCTTC
CASSLNGRGYTF
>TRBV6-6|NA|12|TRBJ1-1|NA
TGTGCCAGCAGCATTACAGTTCCTGAAGCTTTCTTT
CASSITVPEAFF
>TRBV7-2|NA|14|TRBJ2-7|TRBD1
TGTGCCAGCAGTGAGAGCGCAGGGGGCTACGAGCAGTACTTC
CASSESAGGYEQYF
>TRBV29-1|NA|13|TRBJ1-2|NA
TGCAGCGTTGAAGAGGGAGTTAACTATGGCTACACCTTC
CSVEEGVNYGYTF
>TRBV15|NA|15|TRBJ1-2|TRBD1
TGTGCCACCAGCAGATCAGGGGGACTTAACTATGGCTACACCTTC
CATSRSGGLNYGYTF
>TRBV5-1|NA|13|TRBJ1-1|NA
TGCGCCAGCAGCTTTGGACAGAACACTGAAGCTTTCTTT
CASSFGQNTEAFF
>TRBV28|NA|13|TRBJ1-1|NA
TGTGCCAGCAGTTTGGACAGCCACACTGAAGCTTTCTTT
CASSLDSHTEAFF
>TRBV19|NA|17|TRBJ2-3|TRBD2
TGTGCCAGTAGTATAGAGGCTAGCGGGAATATGGGAGATACGCAGTATTTT
CASSIEASGNMGDTQYF
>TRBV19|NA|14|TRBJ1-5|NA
TGTGCCAGTACGCAGGGCAGCCAGAATCAGCCCCAGCATTTT
CASTQGSQNQPQHF
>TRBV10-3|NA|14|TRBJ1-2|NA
TGTGCCATCAGTGAGTCGCAGGGAGGCTATGGCTACACCTTC
CAISESQGGYGYTF
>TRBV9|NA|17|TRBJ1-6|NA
TGTGCCAGCAGCGTAGATTTATCAGGGTACGGCGATTCACCCCTCCACTTT
CASSVDLSGYGDSPLHF